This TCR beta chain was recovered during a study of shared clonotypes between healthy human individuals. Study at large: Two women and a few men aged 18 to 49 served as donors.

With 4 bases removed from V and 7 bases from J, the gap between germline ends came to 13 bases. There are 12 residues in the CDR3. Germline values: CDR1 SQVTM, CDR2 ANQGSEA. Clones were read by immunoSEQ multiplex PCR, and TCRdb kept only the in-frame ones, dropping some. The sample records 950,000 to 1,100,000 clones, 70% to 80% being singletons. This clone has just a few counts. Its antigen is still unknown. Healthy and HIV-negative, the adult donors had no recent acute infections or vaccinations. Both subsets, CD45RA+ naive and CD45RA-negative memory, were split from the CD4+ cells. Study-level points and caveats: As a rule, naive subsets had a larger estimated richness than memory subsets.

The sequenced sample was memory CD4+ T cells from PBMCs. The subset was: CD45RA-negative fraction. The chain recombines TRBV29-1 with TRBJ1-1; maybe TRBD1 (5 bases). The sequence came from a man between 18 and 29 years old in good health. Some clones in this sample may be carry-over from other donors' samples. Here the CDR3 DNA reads TGCAGCGTTGTAGGGACGACCAGTGAAGCTTTCTTT. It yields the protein CSVVGTTSEAFF.